This section outlines one T cell receptor beta chain sequence together with its context. What this receptor recognizes is not known. Base qualities are not at hand, and no much larger clone is one base apart. Other DNA sequences of this sample code for an identical CDR3. The junction carries 8 bases between V and J, which are trimmed by 1 base and 5 bases respectively. Measured from the cysteine to the phenylalanine, the CDR3 is 13 residues long. Only CDR3 DNA is held: 39 bases, read in frame from base 1. The germline V gene supplies CDR1 SGHNT and CDR2 YENEEA. TCRbeta CDR3 regions were amplified from genomic DNA by means of the immunoSEQ Assay, a bias-controlled multiplex PCR. The paper's processing steps were these. The number of nucleated cells in each sample was estimated by amplification of reference gene primers within the assay. To quantify the absolute abundance of each unique TCRbeta CDR3 rearrangement, sequence reads were collapsed and filtered. For each sample, productive Simpson clonality was calculated by taking the square root of Simpson's diversity index across productive rearrangements. TCRdb stores this immuneACCESS table with in-frame sequences only. Part of the clones is absent; in the studies checked, under half of the shortfall reflects unresolved V genes, and no reason is known for the rest. That table supplies the V and J calls and clone size; D and trimming were determined from the DNA. The sample records 200,000 or so clones, about 82% of which are singletons. The top ten constitute more than 5% of the sample.

The sample originates from a study of blood T cell repertoires in COVID-19 (dated by TCRdb to about 2020). Describing the broader study: Samples from collaborators originated in the United States, Italy and Spain and spanned both the acute and convalescent phases of COVID-19. The prospective study material was composed of cDNA or gDNA derived from T cells, B-cell-depleted T cells, or PBMCs. The dataset comprised deeply sampled blood TCRbeta repertoires from subjects exposed to, actively infected with, or recovered from COVID-19. The repertoires were made available in a free public database intended to serve as a resource for research on the immune response to SARS-CoV-2. Samples came from the ongoing ImmuneRACE study (first 160 participants) plus 1,254 subjects from 6 global collaborators. Sample metadata almost always included a de-identified subject ID, COVID-19 status, age in years and sex. HLA class I and class II types, where available, came from metadata supplied by the sample provider rather than from assay-based typing. General findings and caveats noted by the study authors: Clinical and demographic metadata were provided uncurated, with the amount varying by source and participant.

The collaborating institutions used their own protocols to collect whole blood in K2EDTA tubes. For TCRbeta analysis, collaborators shipped samples as frozen whole blood, isolated PBMCs, or DNA extracted from either of those sample types. In this chain, TRBV11-3 is recombined with TRBJ1-1; TRBD1 could be the D gene, as 6 bases match. This receptor was obtained from a woman aged 25 to 39 with acute or convalescent COVID-19. The material sequenced was peripheral blood. The nucleotides read TGTGCCAGCAGCTTAGTCCAGGGGACTGAAGCTTTCTTT. It translates to CASSLVQGTEAFF.